Each of the 18 T cell receptor beta chains below was sequenced from the same sample in a study of blood T cell repertoires in COVID-19. The assay was immunoSEQ multiplex PCR, and TCRdb's table has in-frame clones only and misses some. The table includes 290,000 or so clones, about 93% detected once. Input material: PBMCs or T cells enriched from blood (not recorded which). These receptors were taken from a young woman who had recovered from COVID-19.

This clone has a single count. This sequence joins TRBV7-3 and TRBJ2-3; 8 nucleotides line up with TRBD1. Germline V gene lookup returns CDR1 SGHTA and CDR2 FQGTGA. The V gene end was trimmed by 5 bases and the J gene end by 5 bases; junction bases not matched to a gene: 3. The CDR3 sequence is 13 residues long. CDR3 region: CASSPDRGDTQYF. CDR3 nucleotides: TGTGCCAGCAGCCCCGACAGGGGAGATACGCAGTATTTT.

The J gene is TRBJ1-2, the V gene TRBV19, with D uncertain. The length of the CDR3 is 14 residues. V was shortened by 9 bases and J by 1 base, with 15 bases between the two germline ends. Per germline, CDR1 LNHDA and CDR2 SQIVND (reference sequence). CDR3 nucleotides: TGTGCCAGCCGGCGGGATGACTTTAACTATGGCTACACCTTC. Translated: CASRRDDFNYGYTF.

The genes are TRBV7-3 and TRBJ2-1; TRBD2 matches at 9 bases. Germline V gene data show CDR1 as SGHTA and CDR2 as FQGTGA. Losses at the gene ends were 2 bases for V and 7 bases for J; bases not matched to a gene: 6. CDR3 length: 15 amino acids. CDR3 bases: TGTGCCAGCAGCTTAGCGGGAGGGCCCTCGAATGAGCAGTTCTTC. The encoded protein is CASSLAGGPSNEQFF.

This clone came up a few times. This chain links TRBV7-2 with TRBJ2-7; 13 bases are shared with TRBD2. This CDR3 is 15 amino acids long. The V and J ends lost 4 bases and 4 bases, in that order; junction bases with no gene match: 4. Germline loops: CDR1 SGHTA, CDR2 FQGNSA. The CDR3 loop is CASSSPGLAGYEQYF. CDR3 nucleotides: TGTGCCAGCAGCTCGCCGGGACTAGCGGGATACGAGCAGTACTTC. Combining the CDR3 with reference TRBV7-2 and TRBJ2-7 gives the whole variable domain GAGVSQSPSNKVTEKGKDVELRCDPISGHTALYWYRQSLGQGLEFLIYFQGNSAPDKSGLPSDRFSAERTGGSVSTLTIQRTQQEDSAVYLCASSSPGLAGYEQYFGPGTRLTVT.

This clone was recorded a few times. The chain uses TRBV29-1 and TRBJ1-2; D remains unclear. The CDR3 consists of 12 residues. V was shortened by 4 bases and J by 8 bases, with 14 bases between the two germline ends. Germline V CDR1 and CDR2: SQVTM, ANQGSEA. The DNA of the CDR3 is TGCAGCGTTGTGGGCCAGAATTGGGGCTACACCTTC. This translates into CSVVGQNWGYTF.

The V call is TRBV28, the J call TRBJ1-5; TRBD1 might be the D (5 bases). The V end was cut by 1 base, the J end by 5 bases, with 9 bases between. Germline V gene lookup returns CDR1 MDHEN and CDR2 SYDVKM. The CDR3 has 14 amino acids. CDR3 in DNA: TGTGCCAGCAGTTTATTGGGGGGTCATCAGCCCCAGCATTTT. Translation gives CASSLLGGHQPQHF.

The chain joins TRBV28 to TRBJ2-7; TRBD1 matches 11 bases. CDR1 is MDHEN and CDR2 is SYDVKM in the germline V gene. The CDR3 covers 14 residues. Trimming at V came to 4 bases and at J to 3 bases, leaving 2 bases not matched to a gene. CDR3: CASSWGTGGYEQYF. The CDR3 DNA sequence: TGTGCCAGCAGTTGGGGGACAGGGGGCTACGAGCAGTACTTC. Supplemented by reference TRBV28 and TRBJ2-7, the full variable domain reads DVKVTQSSRYLVKRTGEKVFLECVQDMDHENMFWYRQDPGLGLRLIYFSYDVKMKEKGDIPEGYSVSREKKERFSLILESASTNQTSMYLCASSWGTGGYEQYFGPGTRLTVT.

The chain employs TRBV10-3 and TRBJ1-1; D gene unclear. The CDR3 length is 16 residues. Looked up from germline, CDR1 is ENHRY and CDR2 is SYGVKD. Deletions cut 3 bases from V and 1 base from J, with 15 bases between. This CDR3 reads CAISEPGGLGNTEAFF. Written as DNA, the CDR3 is TGTGCCATCAGTGAACCGGGAGGTTTGGGGAACACTGAAGCTTTCTTT.

The rearrangement joins TRBV5-6 to TRBJ2-7, with D perhaps matching TRBD2 (5 bases). Trimming pared 0 bases from V and 0 bases from J, leaving 7 bases between. The CDR3 spans 14 residues. From germline, CDR1 is SGHDT and CDR2 YYEEEE. CDR3 region: CASSLEGSSYEQYF. CDR3 coding DNA: TGTGCCAGCAGCTTGGAAGGGAGCTCCTACGAGCAGTACTTC.

The V call is TRBV24-1, the J call TRBJ2-3; 9 positions match TRBD1. J was trimmed by 7 bases and V by 4 bases; bases with no gene match: 11. CDR1 and CDR2 from the germline V gene are KGHDR and SFDVKD. CDR3 size: 16 residues. CDR3 coding DNA: TGTGCCACCAGTGACCCGTTGACAGGGGGGGACTATACGCAGTATTTT. The encoded protein is CATSDPLTGGDYTQYF.

J is TRBJ2-7 and V is TRBV24-1; perhaps TRBD1 as D (6 bases). The V gene lost 3 bases and the J gene lost 1 base, with 9 bases spanning the gap. The CDR3 is 14 amino acids. Germline CDR1 KGHDR, CDR2 SFDVKD. The CDR3 region is CATSDGQSSYEQYF. Written as DNA, the CDR3 is TGTGCCACCAGTGATGGACAGTCGTCCTACGAGCAGTACTTC.

The gene calls are TRBV6-2 or TRBV6-3 and TRBJ1-2; the D is unclear. Germline CDR1 MNHEY, CDR2 SVGEGT. The CDR3 runs to 12 residues. V lost 4 bases and J 5 bases, leaving 8 bases between the germline ends. This chain's CDR3 is CASSSDSYGYTF. CDR3 coding DNA: TGTGCCAGCAGTTCGGACTCATATGGCTACACCTTC.

J is TRBJ2-1 and V is TRBV3-1 (or the pseudogene TRBV3-2); 8 bases fit TRBD2. The V segment lost 3 bases and the J segment 7 bases; nucleotides outside the gene matches: 5. Germline values: CDR1 LGHDT, CDR2 YNNKEL (reference sequence). This CDR3 has 14 amino acids. CDR3 amino acids: CASSQGGGGNEQFF. CDR3 coding DNA: TGTGCCAGCAGCCAGGGCGGCGGGGGGAATGAGCAGTTCTTC.

The rearrangement joins TRBV3-1 (or the pseudogene TRBV3-2) to TRBJ2-1; 10 bases align to TRBD2. CDR1 is LGHDT, CDR2 YNNKEL, per germline (reference sequence). This CDR3 is built from 16 residues. The ends lost 3 bases at V and 2 bases at J; junction bases unmatched: 4. The DNA of the CDR3 is TGTGCCAGCAGCCATTCAACTAGCGGGGCCTACAATGAGCAGTTCTTC. Its protein product is CASSHSTSGAYNEQFF.

The rearrangement uses TRBV5-7 and TRBJ1-1; D possibly corresponds to TRBD1 (6 bases). TRBV5-7 belongs to the ORF category, with a function that is uncertain. This CDR3 spans 13 amino acids. V was clipped by 1 base and J by 6 bases, with 10 bases between them. CDR3: CASSLTGWPEAFF. The CDR3, as DNA: TGTGCCAGCAGCTTGACAGGGTGGCCTGAAGCTTTCTTT.

V gene TRBV25-1 combines with J gene TRBJ1-4, with 7 nucleotides matching TRBD1. This CDR3 has 15 residues. Germline V gene data show CDR1 as MGHDK and CDR2 as SYGVNS. Trimming removed 5 bases from V and 3 bases from J; junction bases left unmatched: 6. CDR3 DNA: TGTGCCAGCAGTCCCTATCAGGGGGCTAATGAAAAACTGTTTTTT. It codes for CASSPYQGANEKLFF.

The chain employs TRBV7-3 and TRBJ2-2; D is perhaps TRBD1 (6 bases). V was clipped by 5 bases and J by 1 base, with 11 bases between them. The CDR3 is made up of 15 amino acids. Germline values: CDR1 SGHTA, CDR2 FQGTGA. CDR3 in amino acids: CASSTDRKNTGELFF. For the CDR3, the DNA is TGTGCCAGCAGCACCGACAGGAAGAACACCGGGGAGCTGTTTTTT.

This clone has only a few counts. The chain combines TRBV9 with TRBJ2-1; 7 bases are a match to TRBD1. V lost 4 bases, J lost 2 bases, and 12 bases stayed unmatched. Germline values: CDR1 SGDLS, CDR2 YYNGEE. This CDR3 comprises 17 residues. Here the CDR3 reads CASSMTTGPLPYNEQFF. CDR3 DNA: TGTGCCAGCAGCATGACGACAGGGCCCCTTCCCTACAATGAGCAGTTCTTC.